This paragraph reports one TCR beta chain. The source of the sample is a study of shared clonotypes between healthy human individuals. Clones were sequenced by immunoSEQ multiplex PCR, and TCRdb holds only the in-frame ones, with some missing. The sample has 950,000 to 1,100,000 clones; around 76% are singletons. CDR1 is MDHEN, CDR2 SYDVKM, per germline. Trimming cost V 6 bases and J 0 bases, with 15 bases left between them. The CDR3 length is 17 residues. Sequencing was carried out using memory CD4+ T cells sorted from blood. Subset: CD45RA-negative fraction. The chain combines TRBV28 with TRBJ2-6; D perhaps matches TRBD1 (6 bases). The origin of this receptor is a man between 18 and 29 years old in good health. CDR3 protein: CASSQGMDSSGANVLTF. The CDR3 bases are TGTGCCAGCAGCCAGGGGATGGACAGCTCTGGGGCCAACGTCCTGACTTTC.